This T cell receptor beta chain was obtained from a study of cytomegalovirus exposure and HLA in healthy donors. The study, taken as a whole, reports: In an earlier analysis, in under 700 donors, most V segments appeared productive either ~90% or ~30% of the time. TCR beta sequences reportedly predicted most subjects' HLA-A and HLA-B alleles accurately. A classifier reportedly called cytomegalovirus status with high sensitivity and specificity.

CDR3 length: 14 residues. Germline V lookup: CDR1 LNHDA, CDR2 SQIVND (reference sequence). Between the trimmed V and J ends, which lost 7 bases and 1 base, there was a span of 13 bases. For this clone: Antigen: not known.

The PCR had 60 Vbeta and 13 Jbeta primers. The repertoire was sequenced with immunoSEQ multiplex PCR; TCRdb's copy has only in-frame clones and lacks some. Here the sample spans about 95,000 clones, roughly 79% being singletons. Every donor was a healthy person donating bone marrow. This TCR was sampled from a woman between 65 and 79 years old in good health and CMV-seropositive. V and J are TRBV19 and TRBJ1-2; D is perhaps TRBD1 (5 bases). Sample: PBMCs. This chain's CDR3 is CASKNRNYNYGYTF. DNA of the CDR3: TGTGCCAGTAAAAACAGGAACTATAACTATGGCTACACCTTC. The complete variable domain, with remaining parts taken from reference TRBV19 and TRBJ1-2, reads DGGITQSPKYLFRKEGQNVTLSCEQNLNHDAMYWYRQDPGQGLRLIYYSQIVNDFQKGDIAEGYSVSREKKESFPLTVTSAQKNPTAFYLCASKNRNYNYGYTFGSGTRLTVV.